This T cell receptor beta chain appears in the sequencing data of a study of blood T cells in healthy people across ages. Investigators took approximately 10 milliliters of peripheral blood from every donor. Researchers isolated at least 7 million PBMCs per sample. Findings of the study overall: As age increased, TCR beta diversity per million T cells fell in a roughly linear fashion. Percentage of naive T cells showed a strong correlation with TCR beta diversity.

Using a J-beta primer mix together with a sample-barcoded 5' primer, a second PCR was run for roughly 7 to 12 cycles. One entry per CDR3 protein, called by TCRdb with MiXCR from the 5' RACE reads. The data show 780,000 or so distinct CDR3 sequences, around three fifths seen once. This clonotype was counted a few times. What it binds is not known. V lost 5 bases and J lost 5, with 12 bases in between. The CDR3 contains 14 residues. Per germline, CDR1 SEHNR and CDR2 FQNEAQ (reference sequence). The specimen sequenced was blood. The source of this sequence is a man aged 35-49 years in good health. V gene TRBV7-9 combines with J gene TRBJ1-4; D remains unclear. The CDR3 DNA is TGTGCCAGCAGCGTAGTGGCGGAAAATGAAAAACTGTTTTTT. This translates into CASSVVAENEKLFF.